Following are 3 T cell receptor beta chains from one sample sequenced in a study of tumor-infiltrating lymphocytes in localized non-small cell lung cancer. The method was immunoSEQ multiplex PCR; TCRdb's version includes in-frame clones alone and lacks a portion of them. The sample has 10,000 to 15,000 clones, around four fifths seen once; the top ten hold roughly an eighth. Sequenced material: uninvolved lung tissue not adjacent to the tumor. The source is a human donor with non-small cell lung cancer.

This chain joins TRBV15 and TRBJ2-3; D call uncertain. This CDR3 contains 12 residues. Trimming took off 3 bases at V and 4 bases at J, with 5 bases between the two ends. Germline V gene sequence: CDR1 LNHNV, CDR2 YYDKDF (reference sequence). The CDR3 DNA sequence: TGTGCCACCAGCAGTTATTCAGATACGCAGTATTTT. Its protein product is CATSSYSDTQYF.

This rearrangement joins TRBV6-5 to TRBJ2-2, with TRBD1 identical over 8 bases. This CDR3 has 14 residues. Germline V gives CDR1 MNHEY, CDR2 SVGAGI. The J segment lost 4 bases and the V segment lost 5 bases, leaving 3 bases of the junction unmatched. CDR3 bases: TGTGCCAGCAGTCGTACAGGGGGCACCGGGGAGCTGTTTTTT. Protein: CASSRTGGTGELFF.

The genes are TRBV6-6 and TRBJ1-5, with 7 bases lining up with TRBD1. Germline CDR1 MNHNY, CDR2 SVGAGI (reference sequence). V gave up 0 bases and J gave up 4 bases; unmatched junction bases: 6. The CDR3 has 16 residues. CDR3 DNA: TGTGCCAGCAGTTACTCGAAGGGGGACAGAAATCAGCCCCAGCATTTT. This translates into CASSYSKGDRNQPQHF.